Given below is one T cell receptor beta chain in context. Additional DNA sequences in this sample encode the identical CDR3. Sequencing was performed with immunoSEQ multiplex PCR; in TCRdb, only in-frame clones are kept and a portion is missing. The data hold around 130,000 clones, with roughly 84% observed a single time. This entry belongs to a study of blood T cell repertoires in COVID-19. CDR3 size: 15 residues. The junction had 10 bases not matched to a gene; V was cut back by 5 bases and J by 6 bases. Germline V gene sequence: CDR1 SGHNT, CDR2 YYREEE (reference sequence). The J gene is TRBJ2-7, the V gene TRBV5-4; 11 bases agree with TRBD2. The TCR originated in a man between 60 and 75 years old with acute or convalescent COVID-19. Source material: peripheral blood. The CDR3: CASREGLAEASEQYF. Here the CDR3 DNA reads TGTGCCAGCAGGGAGGGACTAGCGGAGGCCAGCGAGCAGTACTTC.